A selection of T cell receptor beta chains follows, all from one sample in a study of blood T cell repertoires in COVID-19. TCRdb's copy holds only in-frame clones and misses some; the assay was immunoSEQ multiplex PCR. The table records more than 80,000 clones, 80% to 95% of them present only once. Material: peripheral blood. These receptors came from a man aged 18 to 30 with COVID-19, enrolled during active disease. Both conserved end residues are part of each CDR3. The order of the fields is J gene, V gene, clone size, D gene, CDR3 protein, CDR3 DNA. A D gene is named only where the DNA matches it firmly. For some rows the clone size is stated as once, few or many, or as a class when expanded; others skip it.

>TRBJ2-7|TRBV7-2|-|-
CASRPPGVTPFEQYF
TGTGCCAGCAGACCTCCTGGAGTGACCCCCTTCGAGCAGTACTTC
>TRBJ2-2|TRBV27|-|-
CASSLPGTNTGELFF
TGTGCCAGCAGTTTGCCGGGAACGAACACCGGGGAGCTGTTTTTT
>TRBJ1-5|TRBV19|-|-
CASSTTSGHYSNQPQHF
TGTGCCAGTAGTACCACATCCGGACACTATAGCAATCAGCCCCAGCATTTT
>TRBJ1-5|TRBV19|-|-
CASSISVNQPQHF
TGTGCCAGTAGTATTTCAGTCAATCAGCCCCAGCATTTT
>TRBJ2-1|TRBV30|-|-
CAWMENSYNEQFF
TGTGCCTGGATGGAGAACTCCTACAATGAGCAGTTCTTC
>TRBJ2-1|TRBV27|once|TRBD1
CASSLTGVGEQFF
TGTGCCAGCAGTTTGACAGGGGTCGGTGAGCAGTTCTTC
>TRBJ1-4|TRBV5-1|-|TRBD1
CASSLTPGQNEKLLF
TGCGCCAGCAGCCTAACTCCGGGACAGAATGAAAAACTGCTTTTT
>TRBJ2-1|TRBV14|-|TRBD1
CASSQGDRSYNEQFF
TGTGCCAGCAGCCAAGGGGACAGATCCTACAATGAGCAGTTCTTC
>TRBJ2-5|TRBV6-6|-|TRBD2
CASSPGLAGGPETQYF
TGTGCCAGCAGTCCCGGACTAGCGGGAGGGCCAGAGACCCAGTACTTC
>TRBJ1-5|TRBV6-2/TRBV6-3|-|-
CASSYIRNNQPQHF
TGTGCCAGCAGTTACATCCGTAACAATCAGCCCCAGCATTTT
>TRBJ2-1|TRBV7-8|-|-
CASSWEDILADEQFF
TGTGCCAGCAGCTGGGAGGACATCTTAGCCGATGAGCAGTTCTTC
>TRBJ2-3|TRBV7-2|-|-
CASSSRLGLGTQYF
TGTGCCAGCAGCAGCCGACTAGGTTTGGGTACGCAGTATTTT
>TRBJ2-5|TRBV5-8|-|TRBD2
CASTPSGGYQETQYF
TGTGCCAGCACCCCTAGCGGGGGATACCAAGAGACCCAGTACTTC
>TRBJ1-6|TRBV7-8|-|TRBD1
CASRLTGWNSPLHF
TGTGCCAGCAGATTGACAGGGTGGAATTCACCCCTCCACTTT
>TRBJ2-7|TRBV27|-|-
CASSLGTGLGEEQYF
TGTGCCAGCAGTTTAGGCACAGGGCTGGGGGAAGAGCAGTACTTC
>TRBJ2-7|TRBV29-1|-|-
CSAHRDSEQYF
TGCAGCGCCCACCGAGACAGCGAGCAGTACTTC
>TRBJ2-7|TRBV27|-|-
CASSGQGKGSYEQYF
TGTGCCAGCAGTGGCCAGGGGAAGGGTTCCTACGAGCAGTACTTC
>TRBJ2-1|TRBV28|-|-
CASSSPSQRTDSKANSYNEQFF
TGTGCCAGCAGTTCCCCATCCCAGCGGACGGACTCGAAGGCCAACTCCTACAATGAGCAGTTCTTC
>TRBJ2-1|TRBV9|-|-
CASSVGAGLNNEQFF
TGTGCCAGCAGCGTAGGGGCAGGCTTAAACAATGAGCAGTTCTTC
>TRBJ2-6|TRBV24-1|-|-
CATSRTVSGANVLTF
TGTGCCACCAGCAGGACAGTCTCTGGGGCCAACGTCCTGACTTTC
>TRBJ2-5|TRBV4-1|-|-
CASSFIGGRGETQYF
TGCGCCAGCAGCTTTATAGGGGGAAGGGGAGAGACCCAGTACTTC
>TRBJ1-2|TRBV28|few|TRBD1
CASSLKGAGSGYTF
TGTGCCAGCAGTTTAAAGGGGGCGGGTTCTGGCTACACCTTC